This T cell receptor (beta chain) was sequenced for a study of cytomegalovirus exposure and HLA in healthy donors. This CDR3 spans 14 amino acids. Looked up from germline, CDR1 is MNHEY and CDR2 is SMNVEV (reference sequence). The V gene lost 5 bases and the J gene lost 9 bases, with 17 bases spanning the gap. PCR involved 60 Vbeta and 13 Jbeta primers. The protocol was immunoSEQ multiplex PCR, while the TCRdb copy is restricted to in-frame clones and leaves out a portion. The sample has some 50,000 clones; about 70% are singletons. The sequenced sample was PBMCs. This receptor was obtained from a woman aged 50 to 60 in good health and CMV-seropositive. J is TRBJ2-1 and V is TRBV27; D may be TRBD1 (6 bases). The CDR3 coding sequence is TGTGCCAGCAGTGCCAGACAGGTCCTGGGTGAGCAGTTCTTC. This codes for CASSARQVLGEQFF.